One and the same sample provided the 32 T cell receptor beta chains below, sequenced in a study of cytomegalovirus exposure and HLA in healthy donors. Generated by immunoSEQ multiplex PCR, the TCRdb table keeps only in-frame clones and is missing some. The sample carries about 130,000 clones, roughly 90% recorded once. Sequencing was performed on PBMCs. Source of these receptors: a woman between 18 and 29 years old in good health and CMV-seronegative.

The rearrangement joins TRBV9 to TRBJ1-3, with D tentatively TRBD1 (5 bases). Per the germline V gene, CDR1 is SGDLS and CDR2 is YYNGEE. V was cut by 3 bases and J by 3 bases, with 10 bases left in between. The CDR3 spans 14 residues. The CDR3 nucleotides are TGTGCCAGCAGCGAGGCAGGGAATGGAAACACCATATATTTT. Its protein is CASSEAGNGNTIYF. Based on the CDR3 plus reference TRBV9 and TRBJ1-3, the full variable domain is DSGVTQTPKHLITATGQRVTLRCSPRSGDLSVYWYQQSLDQGLQFLIQYYNGEERAKGNILERFSAQQFPDLHSELNLSSLELGDSALYFCASSEAGNGNTIYFGEGSWLTVV.

The chain is built from TRBV28 and TRBJ1-2, with TRBD1 matching over 11 bases. CDR3 length: 16 amino acids. Trimming cost V 6 bases and J 8 bases; bases outside gene matches: 14. The germline gives CDR1 MDHEN, CDR2 SYDVKM. The CDR3: CASSIIRDRGIWGYTF. CDR3 DNA sequence: TGTGCCAGCAGCATAATCCGGGACAGGGGGATTTGGGGCTACACCTTC.

The chain carries TRBV6-1 and TRBJ1-1, with 8 bases matching TRBD1. V dropped 6 bases and J dropped 2; count of bases not matched to a gene: 5. The CDR3 is made up of 14 amino acids. CDR1 and CDR2 (germline): MNHNS, SASEGT. CDR3 sequence (DNA): TGTGCCAGCAGACAGGGGGTGATAAACACTGAAGCTTTCTTT. It is translated as CASRQGVINTEAFF.

This clone was counted between two and nine times. CDR3 sequence (DNA): TGTGCCAGCAGTACGGGGACAGGGAATCAGCCCCAGCATTTT. Translated: CASSTGTGNQPQHF. The V gene is TRBV2, the J gene TRBJ1-5; 9 positions match TRBD1. The V segment lost 5 bases and the J segment 4 bases; nucleotides outside the gene matches: 3. Germline V CDR1 and CDR2: SNHLY, FYNNEI. The CDR3 has 14 residues. The full variable domain, rest sourced from reference TRBV2 and TRBJ1-5, is EPEVTQTPSHQVTQMGQEVILRCVPISNHLYFYWYRQILGQKVEFLVSFYNNEISEKSEIFDDQFSVERPDGSNFTLKIRSTKLEDSAMYFCASSTGTGNQPQHFGDGTRLSIL.

The chain recombines TRBV14 with TRBJ1-2, with D possibly being TRBD1 (5 bases). There are 13 residues in the CDR3. The V and J ends lost 2 bases and 2 bases respectively, with 6 bases between them. CDR1 is SGHDN, CDR2 FVKESK, per germline. In DNA form, the CDR3 reads TGTGCCAGCAGCCAACAGGGAAACTATGGCTACACCTTC. Its translation: CASSQQGNYGYTF. Using reference TRBV14 and TRBJ1-2 for the parts outside the CDR3, the full variable domain is EAGVTQFPSHSVIEKGQTVTLRCDPISGHDNLYWYRRVMGKEIKFLLHFVKESKQDESGMPNNRFLAERTGGTYSTLKVQPAELEDSGVYFCASSQQGNYGYTFGSGTRLTVV.

The chain combines TRBV4-1 with TRBJ2-3; the match to TRBD2 covers 7 bases. J lost 6 bases, V lost 5 bases, and 5 bases had no gene match. This CDR3 is built from 13 residues. Germline CDR1 reads MGHRA; CDR2 reads YSYEKL. CDR3 residues: CASSGGGKDTQYF. CDR3 DNA: TGCGCCAGCAGCGGGGGGGGGAAGGATACGCAGTATTTT.

The chain employs TRBV28 and TRBJ2-7, with a possible D match to TRBD1 (6 bases). Per the germline V gene, CDR1 is MDHEN and CDR2 is SYDVKM. V lost 6 bases to trimming and J lost 5 bases, with 17 bases between them. The CDR3 has 14 amino acids. In DNA, the CDR3 is TGTGCCAGCAGCAATACAGGGTTTCTGGACGAGCAGTACTTC. Its translation: CASSNTGFLDEQYF. The variable domain in full, completed from reference TRBV28 and TRBJ2-7, reads DVKVTQSSRYLVKRTGEKVFLECVQDMDHENMFWYRQDPGLGLRLIYFSYDVKMKEKGDIPEGYSVSREKKERFSLILESASTNQTSMYLCASSNTGFLDEQYFGPGTRLTVT.

The rearrangement joins TRBV5-1 to TRBJ2-3, with TRBD1 matching 7 bases. The CDR3 runs 14 residues. Germline loops: CDR1 SGHRS, CDR2 YFSETQ. Trimming took 3 bases from V and 4 from J; bases not matched to a gene: 5. The CDR3 spells CASSSRDSSDTQYF. The CDR3, as DNA: TGCGCCAGCAGCTCACGGGACAGCTCAGATACGCAGTATTTT.

J is TRBJ2-7 and V is TRBV5-1, with TRBD1 matching 10 bases. V lost 0 bases to trimming and J lost 0 bases; unmatched junction nucleotides: 24. The CDR3 runs 23 residues. CDR1 is SGHRS and CDR2 is YFSETQ in the germline V gene. As DNA, the CDR3 is TGCGCCAGCAGCTTGGCCGGGACAGGGGCCCCCGGGTCCGTTATCGGTCTCTCCTACGAGCAGTACTTC. It codes for CASSLAGTGAPGSVIGLSYEQYF.

The rearrangement links TRBV15 to TRBJ2-7, with a possible D match to TRBD2 (5 bases). Trimming removed 2 bases from V and 6 bases from J, with 11 bases in between. The CDR3 contains 13 residues. CDR1 is LNHNV, CDR2 YYDKDF, per germline (reference sequence). CDR3 amino acids: CATSRYVAGEQYF. In nucleotides, the CDR3 is TGTGCCACCAGCAGATATGTCGCGGGCGAGCAGTACTTC.

CDR3 region: CAKTLAQAGAYNEQFF. The CDR3 nucleotides are TGTGCCAAGACGTTGGCCCAAGCGGGGGCCTACAATGAGCAGTTCTTC. The chain employs TRBV2 and TRBJ2-1, with 8 bases aligning to TRBD2. This CDR3 comprises 16 residues. Unmatched junction bases numbered 13, after V lost 10 bases and J lost 2 bases. Germline-derived CDR1 and CDR2 are SNHLY and FYNNEI.

This rearrangement joins TRBV5-8 to TRBJ1-1; 10 bases agree with TRBD1. Germline assignment: CDR1 SGHTS and CDR2 YDEGEE. The CDR3 has 16 amino acids. J lost 0 bases, V lost 7 bases, and 9 bases had no gene match. The CDR3 region is CASGQGGLAMNTEAFF. Written as DNA, the CDR3 is TGTGCCAGCGGACAGGGGGGATTGGCAATGAACACTGAAGCTTTCTTT.

The CDR3, as DNA: TGCGCCAGCAGCCAAGGACGGCTAGCGGGAGGGCCGGGACACAATGAGCAGTTCTTC. Translating gives CASSQGRLAGGPGHNEQFF. The chain is built from TRBV4-1 and TRBJ2-1; TRBD2 agrees at 12 bases. V dropped 1 base and J dropped 5; count of bases not matched to a gene: 12. Germline CDR1 and CDR2: MGHRA and YSYEKL. The CDR3 is made up of 19 amino acids.

The J gene is TRBJ2-3, the V gene TRBV9; TRBD2 might be the D (6 bases). Per germline, CDR1 SGDLS and CDR2 YYNGEE. V was cut by 2 bases and J by 4 bases, with 11 bases left in between. This CDR3 is built from 14 residues. DNA of the CDR3: TGTGCCAGCAGCGTTGGGGACTCTTCAGATACGCAGTATTTT. The encoded protein is CASSVGDSSDTQYF. Together with reference TRBV9 and TRBJ2-3, the CDR3 gives the full variable domain: DSGVTQTPKHLITATGQRVTLRCSPRSGDLSVYWYQQSLDQGLQFLIQYYNGEERAKGNILERFSAQQFPDLHSELNLSSLELGDSALYFCASSVGDSSDTQYFGPGTRLTVL.

J is TRBJ2-7 and V is TRBV16; no definite D call. The germline V gene encodes CDR1 KGHSY and CDR2 FQNENV. Trimming shortened V by 2 bases and J by 3 bases, and 8 bases separated the two germline ends. The CDR3 extends over 13 amino acids. CDR3 nucleotide sequence: TGTGCCAGCAGCCAACGCGATATCTACGAGCAGTACTTC. It yields the protein CASSQRDIYEQYF. Supplemented by reference TRBV16 and TRBJ2-7, the full variable domain reads GEEVAQTPKHLVRGEGQKAKLYCAPIKGHSYVFWYQQVLKNEFKFLISFQNENVFDETGMPKERFSAKCLPNSPCSLEIQATKLEDSAVYFCASSQRDIYEQYFGPGTRLTVT.

J is TRBJ1-1 and V is TRBV18, with D maybe TRBD1 (6 bases). The CDR3 sequence is 13 residues long. Trimming removed 5 bases from V and 1 base from J, with 8 bases in between. Looked up from germline, CDR1 is KGHSH and CDR2 is LQKENI. The CDR3: CASSSDRNTEAFF. Written as DNA, the CDR3 is TGTGCCAGCTCATCGGACAGGAACACTGAAGCTTTCTTT.

Turning to this clone: Other DNA sequences within the sample encode an identical CDR3. The CDR3 here is CASRPGTSGYEQYF. In DNA form, the CDR3 reads TGTGCCAGTAGACCCGGGACTAGCGGCTACGAGCAGTACTTC. V and J are TRBV19 and TRBJ2-7; TRBD2 aligns across 11 bases. CDR3 size: 14 residues. The trim removed 6 bases at V and 3 bases at J, leaving 4 bases unmatched. CDR1 LNHDA and CDR2 SQIVND come from the germline V gene (reference sequence).

CDR3 protein: CASSAPSGGTTGELFF. CDR3 nucleotide sequence: TGTGCCAGCAGCGCTCCTAGCGGGGGGACCACCGGGGAGCTGTTTTTT. The V gene is TRBV9, the J gene TRBJ2-2; 11 nucleotides agree with TRBD2. In germline, CDR1 is SGDLS, CDR2 YYNGEE. J was trimmed by 4 bases and V by 3 bases; bases with no gene match: 5. This CDR3 region has 16 residues.

The chain combines TRBV2 with TRBJ2-1; D perhaps matches TRBD2 (5 bases). The CDR3 loop spans 12 amino acids. The V gene lost 6 bases and the J gene lost 10 bases, with 13 bases spanning the gap. Per germline, CDR1 SNHLY and CDR2 FYNNEI. The CDR3 coding sequence is TGTGCCAGCAGGGGAACAAGCGGCGAGCAGTTCTTC. It is translated as CASRGTSGEQFF.

V gene TRBV7-3 combines with J gene TRBJ2-3, with TRBD2 as a possible D gene (7 bases). The CDR3 is 14 residues long. Germline V CDR1 and CDR2: SGHTA, FQGTGA. With 3 bases removed from V and 3 bases from J, the gap between germline ends came to 10 bases. The CDR3 protein is CASSFRGATDTQYF. CDR3 nucleotides: TGTGCCAGCAGCTTCCGGGGGGCTACAGATACGCAGTATTTT.

The V gene is TRBV23-1, the J gene TRBJ2-3; D perhaps matches TRBD2 (6 bases). TRBV23-1 counts as an open reading frame of uncertain function. The length of the CDR3 is 13 residues. V shed 6 bases and J shed 6 bases, with 13 bases lying between them. In DNA, the CDR3 is TGCGCCAGCAGGGAGGGAGATAACGATACGCAGTATTTT. Translated, it gives CASREGDNDTQYF.

The chain links TRBV7-3 to TRBJ2-1, with a possible D match to TRBD2 (5 bases). The CDR3 totals 13 residues. V was shortened by 5 bases and J by 6 bases, with 11 bases between the two germline ends. Germline CDR1 reads SGHTA; CDR2 reads FQGTGA. The CDR3 DNA follows: TGTGCCAGCAGCCGGGCTAGCCGCAATGAGCAGTTCTTC. This sequence encodes CASSRASRNEQFF.

The chain combines TRBV27 with TRBJ1-5; D gene uncertain. Between the trimmed V and J ends, which lost 3 bases and 6 bases, there was a span of 12 bases. This CDR3 region has 14 residues. CDR1 and CDR2 from the germline V gene are MNHEY and SMNVEV (reference sequence). The CDR3 DNA reads TGTGCCAGCAGTTTCGACGGGAGCGGTCAGCCCCAGCATTTT. Translation gives CASSFDGSGQPQHF.

The rearrangement links TRBV5-1 to TRBJ2-2; a possible D gene is TRBD2 (5 bases). The CDR3 extends over 16 amino acids. Germline V gene lookup returns CDR1 SGHRS and CDR2 YFSETQ. Trimming shortened V by 4 bases and J by 0 bases, and 13 bases separated the two germline ends. For the CDR3, the DNA is TGCGCCAGCAGCCCACGGAGGTTCCCGAACACCGGGGAGCTGTTTTTT. It specifies CASSPRRFPNTGELFF.

The J gene is TRBJ2-7, the V gene TRBV6-4; the D gene is possibly TRBD1 (5 bases). Trimming removed 10 bases at V and 0 bases at J, with 19 bases between. Looked up from germline, CDR1 is MRHNA and CDR2 is SNTAGT. The CDR3 loop spans 15 amino acids. The CDR3 is CATRSDSRSSYEQYF. The CDR3 region has the DNA TGTGCCACCAGGTCCGACAGCCGAAGCTCCTACGAGCAGTACTTC.

V is TRBV6-5 and J is TRBJ1-2, with D possibly being TRBD1 (5 bases). The length of the CDR3 is 13 residues. Per the germline V gene, CDR1 is MNHEY and CDR2 is SVGAGI. The germline V and J ends were trimmed by 2 bases and 8 bases, with 12 bases remaining between them. DNA of the CDR3: TGTGCCAGCAGTTACAACCAGGGCAGGGGCTACACCTTC. Encoded protein: CASSYNQGRGYTF.

The rearrangement uses TRBV30 and TRBJ1-5; 7 nucleotides align to TRBD1. The ends lost 0 bases at V and 2 bases at J; junction bases unmatched: 7. Germline V gene sequence: CDR1 GTSNPN, CDR2 SVGIG (reference sequence). The CDR3 has 16 amino acids. Here the CDR3 reads CAWSVARTGGNQPQHF. The CDR3, as DNA: TGTGCCTGGAGTGTAGCCCGGACAGGAGGCAATCAGCCCCAGCATTTT.

V gene TRBV18 combines with J gene TRBJ1-3; perhaps TRBD1 as D (5 bases). Between the trimmed V and J ends, which lost 2 bases and 4 bases, there was a span of 15 bases. The CDR3 totals 16 residues. Germline CDR1 is KGHSH and CDR2 is LQKENI. The CDR3 region is CASSPMPGGTGNTIYF. The CDR3, as DNA: TGTGCCAGCTCACCAATGCCCGGGGGTACCGGAAACACCATATATTTT.

The rearrangement uses TRBV29-1 and TRBJ2-7, with D possibly being TRBD1 (5 bases). Germline CDR1 reads SQVTM; CDR2 reads ANQGSEA. There are 12 residues in the CDR3. The germline V and J ends were trimmed by 5 bases and 6 bases, with 14 bases remaining between them. The CDR3 coding sequence is TGCAGCGTTTTCAGGGTAACGGGCGAGCAGTACTTC. Translating it yields CSVFRVTGEQYF.

The chain couples TRBV6-5 to TRBJ1-1, with D maybe TRBD1 (5 bases). From germline, CDR1 is MNHEY and CDR2 SVGAGI. This CDR3 contains 14 residues. The V gene lost 6 bases and the J gene lost 0 bases, with 11 bases spanning the gap. The chain's CDR3 is CASRKDTMNTEAFF. The CDR3 DNA reads TGTGCCAGCAGAAAGGACACTATGAACACTGAAGCTTTCTTT.

In the case of this clone: The germline gene is not matched at one end of the junction; a read error may be the cause. The chain employs TRBV4-1 and TRBJ1-2, with D perhaps matching TRBD1 (5 bases). Germline CDR1 is MGHRA and CDR2 is YSYEKL. This CDR3 region has 17 residues. CDR3 protein: CASSPGEARTRSPPTLF. Written as DNA, the CDR3 is TGCGCCAGCAGCCCAGGAGAGGCTAGGACACGGTCCCCTCCCACCCTCTTC.

This chain joins TRBV6-5 and TRBJ2-3; 8 bases agree with TRBD2. J was trimmed by 6 bases and V by 8 bases; bases with no gene match: 13. This CDR3 is built from 15 residues. Germline CDR1 is MNHEY and CDR2 is SVGAGI. CDR3 protein: CASVQLGLAADTQYF. Here the CDR3 DNA reads TGTGCCAGCGTTCAACTCGGACTAGCTGCGGATACGCAGTATTTT.